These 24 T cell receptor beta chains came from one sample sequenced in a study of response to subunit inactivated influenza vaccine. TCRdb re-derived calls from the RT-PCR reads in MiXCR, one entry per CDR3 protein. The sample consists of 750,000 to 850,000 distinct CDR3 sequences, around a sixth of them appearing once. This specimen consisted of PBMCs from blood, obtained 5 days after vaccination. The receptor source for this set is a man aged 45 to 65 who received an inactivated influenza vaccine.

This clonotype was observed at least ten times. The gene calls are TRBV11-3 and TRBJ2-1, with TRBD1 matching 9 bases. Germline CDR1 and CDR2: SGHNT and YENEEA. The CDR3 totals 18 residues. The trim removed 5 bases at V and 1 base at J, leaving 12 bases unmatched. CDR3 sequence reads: CASSIYNRGRRSYNEQFF. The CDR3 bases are TGTGCCAGCAGCATATACAACAGGGGGCGCAGGTCCTACAATGAGCAGTTCTTC.

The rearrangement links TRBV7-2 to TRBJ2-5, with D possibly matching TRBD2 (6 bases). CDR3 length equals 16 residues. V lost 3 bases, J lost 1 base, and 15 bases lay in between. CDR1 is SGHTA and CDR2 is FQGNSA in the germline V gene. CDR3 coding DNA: TGTGCCAGCAGCTTGCGGGCGGGGTCCTCCCAAGAGACCCAGTACTTC. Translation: CASSLRAGSSQETQYF.

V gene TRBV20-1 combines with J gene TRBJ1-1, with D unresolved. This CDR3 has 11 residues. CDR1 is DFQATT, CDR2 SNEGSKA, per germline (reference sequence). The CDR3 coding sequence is TGCAGCGCCCTTCGAGGCACTGAAGCTTTCTTT. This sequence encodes CSALRGTEAFF.

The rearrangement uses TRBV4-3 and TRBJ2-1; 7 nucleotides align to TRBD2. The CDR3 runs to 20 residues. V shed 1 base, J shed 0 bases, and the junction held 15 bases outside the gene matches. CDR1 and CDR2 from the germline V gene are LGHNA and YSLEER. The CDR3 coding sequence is TGCGCCAGCAGCCAAGTGGGTCCTAGCGGCTCTACCTTCTCCTACAATGAGCAGTTCTTC. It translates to CASSQVGPSGSTFSYNEQFF.

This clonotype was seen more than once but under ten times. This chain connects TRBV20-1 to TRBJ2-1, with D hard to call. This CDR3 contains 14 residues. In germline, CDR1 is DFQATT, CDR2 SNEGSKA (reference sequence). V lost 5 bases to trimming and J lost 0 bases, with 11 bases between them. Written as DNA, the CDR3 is TGCAGTGCTGCGGTTGGGGTCTCCTACAATGAGCAGTTCTTC. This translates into CSAAVGVSYNEQFF.

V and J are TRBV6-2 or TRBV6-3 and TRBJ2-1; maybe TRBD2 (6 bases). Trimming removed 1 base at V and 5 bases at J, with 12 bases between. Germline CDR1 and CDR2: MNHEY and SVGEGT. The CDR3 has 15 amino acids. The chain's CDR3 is CASSYFQTGDNEQFF. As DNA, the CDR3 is TGTGCCAGCAGTTACTTCCAGACGGGGGACAATGAGCAGTTCTTC.

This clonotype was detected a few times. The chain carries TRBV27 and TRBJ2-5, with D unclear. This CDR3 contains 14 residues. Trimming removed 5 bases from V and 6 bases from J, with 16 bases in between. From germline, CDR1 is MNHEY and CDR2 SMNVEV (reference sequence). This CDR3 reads CASSLGISGKTQYF. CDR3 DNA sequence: TGTGCCAGCAGTCTAGGAATAAGTGGGAAGACCCAGTACTTC.

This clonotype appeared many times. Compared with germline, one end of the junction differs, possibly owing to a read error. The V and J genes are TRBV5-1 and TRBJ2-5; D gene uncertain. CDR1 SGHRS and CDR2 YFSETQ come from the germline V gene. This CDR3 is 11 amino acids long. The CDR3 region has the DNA TGTGCCAGCAGCTTAGTTGAGACCCAGTACTTC. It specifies CASSLVETQYF. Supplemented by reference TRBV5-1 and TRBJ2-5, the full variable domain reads KAGVTQTPRYLIKTRGQQVTLSCSPISGHRSVSWYQQTPGQGLQFLFEYFSETQRNKGNFPGRFSGRQFSNSRSEMNVSTLELGDSALYLCASSLVETQYFGPGTRLLVL.

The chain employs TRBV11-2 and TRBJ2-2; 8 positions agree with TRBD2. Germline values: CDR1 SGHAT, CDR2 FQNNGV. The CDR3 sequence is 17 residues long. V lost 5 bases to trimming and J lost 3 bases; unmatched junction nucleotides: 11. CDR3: CASSHAGGISHTGELFF. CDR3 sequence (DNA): TGTGCCAGCAGCCATGCGGGGGGAATTTCTCACACCGGGGAGCTGTTTTTT.

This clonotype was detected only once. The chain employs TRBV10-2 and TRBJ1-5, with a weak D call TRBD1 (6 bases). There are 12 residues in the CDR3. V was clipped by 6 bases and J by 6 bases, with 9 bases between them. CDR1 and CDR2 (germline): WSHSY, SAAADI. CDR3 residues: CASRSGVQPQHF. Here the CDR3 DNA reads TGCGCCAGCAGATCAGGGGTTCAGCCCCAGCATTTT.

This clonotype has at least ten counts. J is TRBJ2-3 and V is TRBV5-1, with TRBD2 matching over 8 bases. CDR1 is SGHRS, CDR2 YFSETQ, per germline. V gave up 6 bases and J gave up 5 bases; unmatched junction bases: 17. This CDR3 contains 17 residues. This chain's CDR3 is CASTPGTSGGVGDTQYF. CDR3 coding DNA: TGCGCCAGCACCCCCGGGACTAGTGGGGGAGTTGGAGATACGCAGTATTTT. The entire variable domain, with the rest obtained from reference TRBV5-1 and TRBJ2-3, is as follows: KAGVTQTPRYLIKTRGQQVTLSCSPISGHRSVSWYQQTPGQGLQFLFEYFSETQRNKGNFPGRFSGRQFSNSRSEMNVSTLELGDSALYLCASTPGTSGGVGDTQYFGPGTRLTVL.

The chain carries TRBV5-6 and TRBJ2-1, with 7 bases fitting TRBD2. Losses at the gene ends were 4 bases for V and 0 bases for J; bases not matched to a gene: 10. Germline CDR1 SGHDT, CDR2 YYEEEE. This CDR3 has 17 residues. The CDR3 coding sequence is TGTGCCAGCAGCACACAATTCGGGGGGAGCTCCTACAATGAGCAGTTCTTC. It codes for CASSTQFGGSSYNEQFF. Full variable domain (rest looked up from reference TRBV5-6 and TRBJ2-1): DAGVTQSPTHLIKTRGQQVTLRCSPKSGHDTVSWYQQALGQGPQFIFQYYEEEERQRGNFPDRFSGHQFPNYSSELNVNALLLGDSALYLCASSTQFGGSSYNEQFFGPGTRLTVL.

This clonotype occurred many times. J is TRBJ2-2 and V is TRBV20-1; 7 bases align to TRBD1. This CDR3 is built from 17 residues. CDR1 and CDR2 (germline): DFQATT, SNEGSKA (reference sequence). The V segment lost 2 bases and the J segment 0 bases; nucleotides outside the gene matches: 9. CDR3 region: CSARLLRGQPNTGELFF. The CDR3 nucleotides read TGCAGTGCTAGATTGCTTCGGGGACAGCCGAACACCGGGGAGCTGTTTTTT.

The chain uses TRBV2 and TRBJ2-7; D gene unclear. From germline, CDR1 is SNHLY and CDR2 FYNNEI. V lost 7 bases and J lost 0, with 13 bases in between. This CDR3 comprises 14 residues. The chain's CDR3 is CASKIRPSSYEQYF. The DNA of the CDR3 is TGTGCCAGCAAAATAAGGCCATCCTCCTACGAGCAGTACTTC.

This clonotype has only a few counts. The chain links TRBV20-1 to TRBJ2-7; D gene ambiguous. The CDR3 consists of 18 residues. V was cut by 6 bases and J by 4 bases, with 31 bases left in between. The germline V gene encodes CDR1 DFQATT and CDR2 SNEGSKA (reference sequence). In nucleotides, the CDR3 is TGCAGTGCCCTACCCTCAAGGGTGCGGCCCAAAGAAATATACGAGCAGTACTTC. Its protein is CSALPSRVRPKEIYEQYF.

CDR3 nucleotide sequence: TGTGCCAGCAGCTTGGGACCGGGAGGGGGCTACAATGAGCAGTTCTTC. This translates into CASSLGPGGGYNEQFF. The chain joins TRBV7-2 to TRBJ2-1, with 8 bases identical to TRBD2. The CDR3 sequence is 16 residues long. Losses at the gene ends were 3 bases for V and 3 bases for J; bases not matched to a gene: 7. Germline V gives CDR1 SGHTA, CDR2 FQGNSA.

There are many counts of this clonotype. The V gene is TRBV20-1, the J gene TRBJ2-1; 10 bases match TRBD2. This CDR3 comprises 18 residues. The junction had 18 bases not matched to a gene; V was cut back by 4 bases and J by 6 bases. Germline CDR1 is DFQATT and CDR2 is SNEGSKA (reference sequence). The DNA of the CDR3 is TGCAGTGCTACCGACCATGAGCGGGAGGGGCGACGGATCAATGAGCAGTTCTTC. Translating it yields CSATDHEREGRRINEQFF.

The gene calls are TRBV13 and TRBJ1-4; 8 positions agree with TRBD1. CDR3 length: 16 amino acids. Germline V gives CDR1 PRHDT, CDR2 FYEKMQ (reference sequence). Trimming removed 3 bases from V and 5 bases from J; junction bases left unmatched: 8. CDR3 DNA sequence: TGTGCCAGCAGCTTTATGACAGGGGCGCCGAATGAAAAACTGTTTTTT. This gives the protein CASSFMTGAPNEKLFF.

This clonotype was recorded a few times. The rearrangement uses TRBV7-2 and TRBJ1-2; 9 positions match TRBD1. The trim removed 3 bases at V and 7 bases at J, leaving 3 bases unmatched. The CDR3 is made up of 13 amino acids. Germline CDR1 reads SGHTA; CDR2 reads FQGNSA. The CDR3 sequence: CASSFQDRGGYTF. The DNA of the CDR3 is TGTGCCAGCAGCTTTCAGGACAGGGGTGGCTACACCTTC.

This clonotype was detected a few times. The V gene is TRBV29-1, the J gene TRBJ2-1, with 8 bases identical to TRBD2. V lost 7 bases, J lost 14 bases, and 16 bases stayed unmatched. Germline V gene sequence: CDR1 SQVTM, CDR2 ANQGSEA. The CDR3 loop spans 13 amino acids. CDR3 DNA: TGCAGCGGGAGGCCTAGCGGGCCTTTAGGAGAGTTCTTC. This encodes CSGRPSGPLGEFF.

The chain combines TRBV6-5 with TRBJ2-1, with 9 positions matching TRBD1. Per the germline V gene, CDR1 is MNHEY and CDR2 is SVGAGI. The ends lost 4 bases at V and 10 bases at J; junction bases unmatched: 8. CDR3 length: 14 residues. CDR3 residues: CASSSRDRAWEQFF. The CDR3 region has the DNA TGTGCCAGCAGTTCCCGGGACAGGGCCTGGGAGCAGTTCTTC.

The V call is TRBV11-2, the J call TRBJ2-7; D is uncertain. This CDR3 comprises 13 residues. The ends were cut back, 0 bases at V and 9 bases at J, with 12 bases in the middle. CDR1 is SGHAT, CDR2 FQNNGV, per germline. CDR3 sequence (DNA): TGTGCCAGCAGCTTAGATTCGAGGAGTTGGCAGTACTTC. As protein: CASSLDSRSWQYF.

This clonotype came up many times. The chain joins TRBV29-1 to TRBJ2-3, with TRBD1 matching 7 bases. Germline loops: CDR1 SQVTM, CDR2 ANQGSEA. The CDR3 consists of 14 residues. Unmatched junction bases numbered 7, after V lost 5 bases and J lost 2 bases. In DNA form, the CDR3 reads TGCAGCGTTTCTCCGGGACAGTCCACAGATACGCAGTATTTT. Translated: CSVSPGQSTDTQYF.

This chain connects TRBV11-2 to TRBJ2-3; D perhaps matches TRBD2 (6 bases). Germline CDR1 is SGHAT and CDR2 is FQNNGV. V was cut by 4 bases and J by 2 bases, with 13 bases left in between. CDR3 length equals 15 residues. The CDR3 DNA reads TGTGCCAGCAGCTCATTAGCGGCCCCCACAGATACGCAGTATTTT. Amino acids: CASSSLAAPTDTQYF. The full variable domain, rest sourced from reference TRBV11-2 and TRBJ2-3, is EAGVAQSPRYKIIEKRQSVAFWCNPISGHATLYWYQQILGQGPKLLIQFQNNGVVDDSQLPKDRFSAERLKGVDSTLKIQPAKLEDSAVYLCASSSLAAPTDTQYFGPGTRLTVL.